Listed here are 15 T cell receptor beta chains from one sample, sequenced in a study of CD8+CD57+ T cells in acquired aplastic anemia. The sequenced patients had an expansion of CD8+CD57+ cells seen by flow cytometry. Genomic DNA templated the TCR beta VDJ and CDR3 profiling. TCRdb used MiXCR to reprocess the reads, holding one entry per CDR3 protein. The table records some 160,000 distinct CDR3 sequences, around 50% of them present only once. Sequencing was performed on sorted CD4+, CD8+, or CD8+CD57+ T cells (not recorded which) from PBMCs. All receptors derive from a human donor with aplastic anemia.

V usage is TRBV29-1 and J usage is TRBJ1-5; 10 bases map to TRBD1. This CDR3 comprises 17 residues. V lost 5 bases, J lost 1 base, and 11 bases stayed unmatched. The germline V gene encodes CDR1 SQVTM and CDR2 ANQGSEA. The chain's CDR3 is CSVSLGQGVFSNQPQHF. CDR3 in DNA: TGCAGCGTTTCCCTCGGACAGGGGGTGTTCAGCAATCAGCCCCAGCATTTT.

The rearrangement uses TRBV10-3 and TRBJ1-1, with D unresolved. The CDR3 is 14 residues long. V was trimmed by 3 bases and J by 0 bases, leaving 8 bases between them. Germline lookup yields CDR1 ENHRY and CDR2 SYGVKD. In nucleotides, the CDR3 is TGTGCCATCAGTGATGGAGGTATGAACACTGAAGCTTTCTTT. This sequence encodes CAISDGGMNTEAFF.

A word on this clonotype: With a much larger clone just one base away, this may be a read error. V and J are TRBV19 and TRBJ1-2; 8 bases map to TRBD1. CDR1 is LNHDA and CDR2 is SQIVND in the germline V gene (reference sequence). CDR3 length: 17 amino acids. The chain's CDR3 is CAGSIGQGIPSYYGYTF. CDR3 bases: TGTGCCGGTAGTATCGGACAGGGAATTCCTTCCTACTATGGCTACACCTTC.

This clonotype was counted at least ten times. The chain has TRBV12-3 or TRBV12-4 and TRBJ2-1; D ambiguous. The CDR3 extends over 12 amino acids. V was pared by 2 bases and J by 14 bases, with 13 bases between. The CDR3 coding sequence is TGTGCCAGCAGTTTATTCGCCCGAGATGAGTTCTTC. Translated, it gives CASSLFARDEFF.

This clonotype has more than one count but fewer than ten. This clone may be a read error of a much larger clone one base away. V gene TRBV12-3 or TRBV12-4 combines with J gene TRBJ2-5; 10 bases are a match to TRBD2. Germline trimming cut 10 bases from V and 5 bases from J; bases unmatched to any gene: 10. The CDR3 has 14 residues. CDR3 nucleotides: TGTGCCAACACCCTTCTAGCGGGAGAGGAGACCCAGTACTTC. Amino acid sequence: CANTLLAGEETQYF.

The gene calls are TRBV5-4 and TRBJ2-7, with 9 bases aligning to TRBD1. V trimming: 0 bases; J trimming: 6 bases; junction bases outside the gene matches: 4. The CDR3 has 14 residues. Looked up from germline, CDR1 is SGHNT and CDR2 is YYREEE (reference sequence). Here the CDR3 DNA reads TGTGCCAGCAGCTTGGCGAGACAGGGGGGCGAGCAGTACTTC. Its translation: CASSLARQGGEQYF. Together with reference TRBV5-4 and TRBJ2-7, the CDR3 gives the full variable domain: ETGVTQSPTHLIKTRGQQVTLRCSSQSGHNTVSWYQQALGQGPQFIFQYYREEENGRGNFPPRFSGLQFPNYSSELNVNALELDDSALYLCASSLARQGGEQYFGPGTRLTVT.

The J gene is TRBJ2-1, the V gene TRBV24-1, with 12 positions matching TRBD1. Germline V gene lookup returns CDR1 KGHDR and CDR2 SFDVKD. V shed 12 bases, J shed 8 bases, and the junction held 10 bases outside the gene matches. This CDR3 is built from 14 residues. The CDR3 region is CAAQGTGGADEQFF. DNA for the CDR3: TGTGCCGCGCAAGGGACAGGGGGCGCGGATGAGCAGTTCTTC.

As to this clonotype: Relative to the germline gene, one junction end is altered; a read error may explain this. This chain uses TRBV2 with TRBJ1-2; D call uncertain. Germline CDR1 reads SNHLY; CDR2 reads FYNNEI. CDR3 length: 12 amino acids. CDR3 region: CASSVQTTGYTF. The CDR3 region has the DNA TGCGCCAGCAGCGTCCAGACGACTGGCTACACCTTC.

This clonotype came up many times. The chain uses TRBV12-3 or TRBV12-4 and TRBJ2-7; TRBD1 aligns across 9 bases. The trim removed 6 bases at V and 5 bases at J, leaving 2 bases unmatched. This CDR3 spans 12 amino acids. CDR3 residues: CASSRTGDEQYF. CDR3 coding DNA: TGTGCCAGCAGCAGGACAGGGGACGAGCAGTACTTC.

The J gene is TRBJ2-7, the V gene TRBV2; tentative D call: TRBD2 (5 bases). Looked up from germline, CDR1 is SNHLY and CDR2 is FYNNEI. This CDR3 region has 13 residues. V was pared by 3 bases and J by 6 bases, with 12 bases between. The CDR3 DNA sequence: TGTGCCAGCAGTGATTTACGGGAACTCGAGCAGTACTTC. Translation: CASSDLRELEQYF.

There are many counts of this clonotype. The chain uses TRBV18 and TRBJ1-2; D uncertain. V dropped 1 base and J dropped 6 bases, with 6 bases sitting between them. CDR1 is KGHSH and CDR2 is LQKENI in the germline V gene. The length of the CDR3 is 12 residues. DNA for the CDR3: TGTGCCAGCTCACCACTGGGGAATGGCTACACCTTC. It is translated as CASSPLGNGYTF.

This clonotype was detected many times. CDR3 residues: CATGRSGNTIYF. The DNA for the CDR3 is TGTGCGACAGGGCGCTCTGGAAACACCATATATTTT. This chain uses TRBV6-1 with TRBJ1-3; 7 nucleotides agree with TRBD1. The CDR3 contains 12 residues. Per the germline V gene, CDR1 is MNHNS and CDR2 is SASEGT.

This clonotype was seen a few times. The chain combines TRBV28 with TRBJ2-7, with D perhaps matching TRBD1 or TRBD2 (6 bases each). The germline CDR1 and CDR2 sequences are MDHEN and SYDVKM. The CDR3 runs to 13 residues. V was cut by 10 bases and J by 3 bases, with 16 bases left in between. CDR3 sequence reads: CATTGTPIYEQYF. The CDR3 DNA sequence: TGTGCCACCACAGGGACTCCAATCTACGAGCAGTACTTC.

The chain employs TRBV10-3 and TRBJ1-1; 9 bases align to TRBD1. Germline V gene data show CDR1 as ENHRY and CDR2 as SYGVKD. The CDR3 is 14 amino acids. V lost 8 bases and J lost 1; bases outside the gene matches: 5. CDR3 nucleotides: TGTGCCATCGCCAAGGGACAGGGGAACACTGAAGCTTTCTTT. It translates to CAIAKGQGNTEAFF.

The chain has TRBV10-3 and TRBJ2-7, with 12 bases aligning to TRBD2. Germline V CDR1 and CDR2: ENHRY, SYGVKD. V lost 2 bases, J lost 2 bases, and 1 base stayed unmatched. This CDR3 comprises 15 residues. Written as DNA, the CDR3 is TGTGCCATCAGTGAGGGACTAGCGGGGCCCTACGAGCAGTACTTC. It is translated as CAISEGLAGPYEQYF.